A selection of T cell receptor beta chains follows, all from one sample in a study of T cell responses to AZD1222 COVID-19 vaccine. Sequencing was performed with immunoSEQ multiplex PCR; in TCRdb, only in-frame clones are kept and a portion is missing. The sample lists 95,000 to 150,000 clones; around 90% were seen once. The starting material was peripheral blood, obtained on day 0 of AZD1222 vaccination. These receptors were obtained from an adult in good health. Both conserved end residues are part of each CDR3. A D gene is named only where the DNA matches it firmly. Not all rows give a size; the values are once, few, many and, for expanded clones, a class.

v_call	d_call	clone_size	j_call	cdr3_nt	cdr3_aa
TRBV2	TRBD2	-	TRBJ2-1	TGTGCCAGCAGTGAAAGACTAGCGGGAAACAATGAGCAGTTCTTC	CASSERLAGNNEQFF
TRBV20-1	-	-	TRBJ1-1	TGCAGTGCCAAAAGAGGAACTGAAGCTTTCTTT	CSAKRGTEAFF
TRBV6-5	-	-	TRBJ1-3	TGTGCCAGCAGTTACTCCCGAACCTCTGGAAACACCATATATTTT	CASSYSRTSGNTIYF
TRBV5-8	-	-	TRBJ1-4	TGTGCCAGCAGCCGAGGGGGTATTAATGAAAAACTGTTTTTT	CASSRGGINEKLFF
TRBV9	TRBD1	-	TRBJ2-7	TGTGCCAGCAGCGTAGGGGGGGACAGGGAAACCTACGAGCAGTACTTC	CASSVGGDRETYEQYF
TRBV6-5	-	-	TRBJ2-7	TGTGCCAGCACCTCCCGGGCGAGCAGGCAGTACTTC	CASTSRASRQYF
TRBV6-5	TRBD1	-	TRBJ1-1	TGTGCCAGCACCCCTGGTTGGGGACAGGATGGGGCTTTCTTT	CASTPGWGQDGAFF
TRBV27	-	-	TRBJ1-1	TGTGCCAGCAGTTTGCAACGTAACACTGAAGCTTTCTTT	CASSLQRNTEAFF
TRBV13	-	once	TRBJ2-7	TGTGCCAGCAGCTTAGATGTCGAGAACGAGCAGTACTTC	CASSLDVENEQYF
TRBV19	-	-	TRBJ2-4	TGTGCCAGTCGTCCGGGGGCGCTGGGAAAAAACATTCAGTACTTC	CASRPGALGKNIQYF
TRBV6-4	-	few	TRBJ1-6	TGTGCCAGCAGTGACATCCCTGGACAGAATTCACCCCTCCACTTT	CASSDIPGQNSPLHF
TRBV19	-	-	TRBJ1-5	TGTGCCAGTAGTCCACCAGGGAGGAACGATCAGCCCCAGCATTTT	CASSPPGRNDQPQHF
TRBV27	-	-	TRBJ2-6	TGTGCCAGCAGTACCCAGGGCACCCCCTCTGGGGCCAACGTCCTGACTTTC	CASSTQGTPSGANVLTF
TRBV29-1	-	once	TRBJ1-1	TGCAGCGCCGGACAGCTCGGGGCTTTCTTT	CSAGQLGAFF
TRBV2	TRBD1	-	TRBJ1-3	TGTGCCAGCAGTCTCACAGGGGCTGGAAACACCATATATTTT	CASSLTGAGNTIYF
TRBV4-1	TRBD2	-	TRBJ2-3	TGCGCCAGCAGCAAAGACCCAGTGGGGCCGAAACTAGCGCTAAGCACAGATACGCAGTATTTT	CASSKDPVGPKLALSTDTQYF
TRBV4-3	TRBD1	once	TRBJ1-1	TGCGCCAGCAGCCCGGGACAGATGAACACTGAAGCTTTCTTT	CASSPGQMNTEAFF
TRBV29-1	-	-	TRBJ2-5	TGCAGCGCCCAGACAGAAGAGACCCAGTACTTC	CSAQTEETQYF
TRBV10-1	TRBD2	-	TRBJ2-1	TGCGCGACGGGACTAGCGGGGGGGCGGAGGCGCTACAATGAGCAGTTCTTC	CATGLAGGRRRYNEQFF
TRBV5-6	-	-	TRBJ1-5	TGTGCCAGCGGGGAAAGGGGCCGGGACCCGGAGGTACAGCATTTT	CASGERGRDPEVQHF
TRBV4-2	-	once	TRBJ1-1	TGTGCCAGCAGCCAAGATGGGAATAATGAAGCTTTCTTT	CASSQDGNNEAFF
TRBV6-5	-	-	TRBJ1-2	TGTGCCAGCAGTTCCTCCTCCTATGGCTACACCTTC	CASSSSSYGYTF
TRBV28	-	few	TRBJ2-3	TGTGCCAGCAGTTTATCTACCGAAGGCACAGATACGCAGTATTTT	CASSLSTEGTDTQYF
TRBV3-1/TRBV3-2	TRBD2	-	TRBJ2-5	TGTGCCAGCAGTCGGACTAGCGGGGGGCGAAGAAAAGAGACCCAGTACTTC	CASSRTSGGRRKETQYF
TRBV30	TRBD2	once	TRBJ2-7	TGTGCCTGGAGTGTGGGTAGCGGGGGTTTTTCCGACGAGCAGTACTTC	CAWSVGSGGFSDEQYF
TRBV5-1	-	-	TRBJ1-6	TGCGCCAGCAGCTCGAACGGAGTTAATTCACCCCTCCACTTT	CASSSNGVNSPLHF
TRBV6-5	TRBD1	-	TRBJ2-4	TGTGCCAGCAGTACCCAGGACAGGGATGCGGACATTCAGTACTTC	CASSTQDRDADIQYF
TRBV7-3	TRBD2	-	TRBJ2-7	TGTGCCAGCAGCTTAAGTAGGCTAGCGGGGGGCGAGCAGTACTTC	CASSLSRLAGGEQYF
TRBV10-1	-	-	TRBJ1-3	TGCGCCAGCAGCGTTGGAAACACCATATATTTT	CASSVGNTIYF
TRBV2	-	once	TRBJ1-1	TGTGCCAGCAGTGTTCTGGGGGGAACTGAAGCTTTCTTT	CASSVLGGTEAFF
TRBV30	-	-	TRBJ2-5	TGTGCCTTAAACCGGCCCCAAGAGACCCAGTACTTC	CALNRPQETQYF
TRBV4-1	-	-	TRBJ2-7	TGCGCCAGCAGCCAAGATCAGGCTCTAGGCCGAGGAGGGCCTTCCTACGAGCAGTACTTC	CASSQDQALGRGGPSYEQYF
TRBV29-1	-	-	TRBJ2-7	TGCAGCGTTTTCGGCGGGGAGCTTCTCGAGCAGTACTTC	CSVFGGELLEQYF